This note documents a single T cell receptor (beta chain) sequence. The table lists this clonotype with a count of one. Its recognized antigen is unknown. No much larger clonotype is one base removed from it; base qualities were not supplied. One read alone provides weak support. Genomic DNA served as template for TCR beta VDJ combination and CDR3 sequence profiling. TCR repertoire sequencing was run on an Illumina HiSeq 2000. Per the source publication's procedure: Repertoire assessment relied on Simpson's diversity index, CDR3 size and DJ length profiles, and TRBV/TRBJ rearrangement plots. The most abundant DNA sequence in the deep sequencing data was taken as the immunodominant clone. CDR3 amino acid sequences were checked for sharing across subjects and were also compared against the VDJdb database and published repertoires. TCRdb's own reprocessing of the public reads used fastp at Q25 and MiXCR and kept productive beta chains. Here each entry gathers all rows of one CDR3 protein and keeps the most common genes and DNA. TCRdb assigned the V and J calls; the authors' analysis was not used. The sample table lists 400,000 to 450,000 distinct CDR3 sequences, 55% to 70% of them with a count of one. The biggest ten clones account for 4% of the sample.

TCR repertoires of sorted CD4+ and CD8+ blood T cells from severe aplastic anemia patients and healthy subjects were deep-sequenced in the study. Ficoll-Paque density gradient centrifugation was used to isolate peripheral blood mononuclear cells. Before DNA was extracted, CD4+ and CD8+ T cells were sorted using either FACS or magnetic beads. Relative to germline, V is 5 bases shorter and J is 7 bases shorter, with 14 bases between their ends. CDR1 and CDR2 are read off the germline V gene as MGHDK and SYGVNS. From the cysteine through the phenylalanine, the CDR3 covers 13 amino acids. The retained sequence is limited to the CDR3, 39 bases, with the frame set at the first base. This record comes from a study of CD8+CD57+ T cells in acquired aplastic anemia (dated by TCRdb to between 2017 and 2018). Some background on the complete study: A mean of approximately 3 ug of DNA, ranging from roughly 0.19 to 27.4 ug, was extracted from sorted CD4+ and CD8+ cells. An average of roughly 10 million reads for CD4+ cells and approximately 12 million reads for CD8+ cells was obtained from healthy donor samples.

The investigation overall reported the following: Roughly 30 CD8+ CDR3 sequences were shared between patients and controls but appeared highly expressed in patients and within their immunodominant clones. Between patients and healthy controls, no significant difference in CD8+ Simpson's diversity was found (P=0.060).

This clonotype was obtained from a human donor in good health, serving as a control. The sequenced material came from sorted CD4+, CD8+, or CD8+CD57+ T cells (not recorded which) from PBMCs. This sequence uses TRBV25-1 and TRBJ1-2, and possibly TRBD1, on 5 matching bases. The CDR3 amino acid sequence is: CASSREGVFGYTF. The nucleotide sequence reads TGTGCCAGCAGTAGGGAAGGGGTTTTTGGCTACACCTTC.